A single T cell receptor (beta chain) is shown here with its context. Its antigen is still unknown. Because it lacks the conserved phenylalanine or tryptophan at the end, this CDR3 is likely a read error. The sample is drawn from a study of breast tumors, draining lymph nodes, adjacent tissues. Breast cancer patients provided tissue from their axillary draining lymph nodes. Study findings and constraints: The data were judged consistent with most tumor T cells coming from lymph node and expanding in tumor. Data only fit, rather than demonstrated, lymph node origin of most tumor T cells. Compared with lymph nodes, tumors were less diverse; compared with nontumor tissue, more. Luminal-like breast cancer showed significantly higher tumor–nontumor repertoire similarity than basal-like.

TCRdb re-called the multiplex PCR reads through MiXCR, storing one row per CDR3 protein. The repertoire holds 270,000 or so distinct CDR3 sequences, with roughly 30% as singletons. The receptor comes from a female donor with breast cancer. Some clones in this sample may be carry-over from other donors' samples. Sample: axillary lymph node tissue.

DNA of the CDR3: TGTGCCAGCAGCTTGGATACAGGGTCCCTTAACTATGGCTACACCCTC. Translated, it gives CASSLDTGSLNYGYTL. The chain joins TRBV5-5 to TRBJ1-2, with D possibly being TRBD1 (6 bases). V gave up 0 bases and J gave up 1 base, with 13 bases separating them. The CDR3 sequence is 16 residues long. Germline lookup yields CDR1 SGHKS and CDR2 YYEKEE (reference sequence).